This T cell receptor beta chain comes out of a study of long-term antiretroviral therapy in people with HIV. This clone occurred a few times. Its antigen is unidentified. Runs used v3.0 of the immunoSEQ assay and were done at survey level. Clones were sequenced by immunoSEQ multiplex PCR, and TCRdb holds only the in-frame ones, with some missing. In the table there are 20,000 to 25,000 clones, around 69% of which are singletons. Germline V gives CDR1 LNHDA, CDR2 SQIVND (reference sequence). Trimming cost V 5 bases and J 3 bases, with 16 bases left between them. The CDR3 spans 15 residues. Study conclusions and caveats: When set beside controls, HIV repertoires had CDR3 length ranges that were narrower. Neither ART adherence, viral resistance nor therapy changes were documented. Once patients were on ART, diversity went higher but still fell short of transplant donor controls. Pre-ART-expanded clones dominated the repertoire at all time points.

This sequence originates from a woman between 40 and 50 years old with HIV. V and J are TRBV19 and TRBJ1-2, with a tentative D call TRBD1 (5 bases). The specimen comprised unsorted PBMCs, sampled roughly 21 months before starting antiretroviral therapy. This chain's CDR3 is CASSLGTRSDYGYTF. Here the CDR3 DNA reads TGTGCCAGTAGTCTAGGGACTCGCTCTGACTATGGCTACACCTTC.